This T cell receptor beta chain was captured by sequencing in a study of neurological immune-mediated disorders (dated by TCRdb to the late 2010s). A note on the overall study: The study compared peripheral blood TCR-beta repertoires of HTLV-I-associated myelopathy (HAM/TSP) patients, multiple sclerosis patients and healthy controls using UMI-based sequencing. The cohort was made up of about 65 subjects, consisting of around 15 HAM/TSP patients, 34 multiple sclerosis patients and about 20 healthy controls. The approximately 99 TCR-beta libraries included longitudinal samples, technical triplicates and paired sorted CD4+ and CD8+ T-cell subsets alongside PBMC samples. What the work shows at the level of the full study, not this receptor alone: TCR clonal expansion was highest in HAM/TSP patients and lowest in MS patients, with MS patients falling below even healthy controls. Across subjects, expanded clones never shared an identical CDR3 amino acid sequence, which suggests that the TCR-beta repertoires in every group were private.

The CDR3, cysteine through phenylalanine, is 15 amino acids long. Only the CDR3 DNA stays, 45 bases, in frame from base 1. The germline V gene yields KGHSH for CDR1 and LQKENI for CDR2. Relative to germline, V is missing 3 bases and J is missing 8 bases, with 4 bases of the junction outside any gene match. cDNA was synthesized by template-switch 5'RACE using a primer carrying a 10-nucleotide random unique molecular identifier by which each TCR transcript was tagged. Over 160 million TCR-beta sequences, covering 15-18 subjects, were produced in each sequencing run. Total RNA was extracted with the RNeasy kit. TCR-beta VDJ regions were amplified with primers for the TCR constant region and the 5'RACE anchor, using the KAPA Real-time Library Amplification kit. Sample indexes and Illumina adaptors were added in a first PCR, and a second PCR then increased library yield. After Ampure bead purification, the TCR product of roughly 650 bp was size-selected on a 2% E-gel SizeSelection system. Before pooling, library quality was assessed on a Bioanalyzer, concentration was determined with Qubit, and library quantification was performed with the Kapa Library Quantification kit. Paired-end 2 x 150 bp sequencing of the libraries was performed on an Illumina HiSeq 2500. To increase sequence diversity, roughly 24-30% phiX was spiked into each library pool. Concerning the study's data processing: Quality-filtered reads were processed with the UMI-based MiGEC pipeline, which removed over 75% of raw TCR sequences during error correction. IMGT germline references were used for aligning VDJ genes, and each clonotype was defined as a unique CDR3 amino acid sequence together with its V-J genes. Clonal expansion, Shannon diversity and CDR3 relatedness (CalcPairwiseDistances, ClusterSamples) were evaluated with VDJtools, and phylogenetic trees were built with CLCbio workbench. Using coefficient-of-variation modelling across technical triplicates, the study counted a clone as expanded if it had at least 8 unique UMIs. In TCRdb, the public reads were trimmed at Q25 with fastp and aligned with MiXCR, with productive beta chains retained. All rows with the same CDR3 protein become a single entry with the most common DNA and genes. These V and J calls derive from TCRdb rather than the authors' analysis. A total of about 31,000 distinct CDR3 sequences appear in this sample, just over 4% of them only once. The top ten clonotypes cover roughly 23% of the sample.

This clonotype showed up many times. Its cognate antigen has yet to be identified. No qualities accompany the bases; no much larger clone lies one base away. The healthy controls were volunteers from blood banks in Maryland, USA. For the sorted-subset TCR libraries, the starting material was some 940,000 sorted CD4+ or CD8+ T cells. Peripheral blood was subjected to Ficoll-Hypaque density gradient centrifugation to isolate PBMCs, which were then cryopreserved in liquid nitrogen. The study also sequenced paired sorted CD4+ and CD8+ subsets from healthy controls, HAM/TSP patients and MS patients. This TCR came from a woman aged 35 to 49 in good health. In this chain, TRBV18 is recombined with TRBJ2-1; TRBD2 aligns with 13 central bases. The sample comprised CD4+ T cells from blood. CDR3 reads: CASSPTSGGTYEQFF. The base sequence is TGTGCCAGCTCACCGACTAGCGGGGGGACGTATGAGCAGTTCTTC. The entire variable domain, with the stretches around the CDR3 drawn from the reference TRBV18 and TRBJ2-1 proteins, is NAGVMQNPRHLVRRRGQEARLRCSPMKGHSHVYWYRQLPEEGLKFMVYLQKENIIDESGMPKERFSAEFPKEGPSILRIQQVVRGDSAAYFCASSPTSGGTYEQFFGPGTRLTVL.